Below, 32 T cell receptor beta chains from the same sample are listed, as sequenced in a study of Ad26.COV2.S vaccination and SARS-CoV-2 variants. TCRdb keeps only in-frame clones here, not all; method: immunoSEQ multiplex PCR. The profile covers some 350,000 clones, with 92% appearing a single time and 3% to 4% taken by the ten largest. Sequences were derived from peripheral blood, sampled after recovery from COVID-19. Every receptor here comes from a human donor who had recovered from COVID-19.

CDR3 in DNA: TGTGCCAGCACCCTCACCGGGGAGCTGTTTTTT. Amino acid sequence: CASTLTGELFF. The chain couples TRBV12-3 or TRBV12-4 to TRBJ2-2; D is unclear. V lost 7 bases, J lost 4 bases, and 4 bases lay in between. The CDR3 length is 11 residues.

V and J are TRBV7-3 and TRBJ2-1; TRBD2 might be the D (6 bases). The germline V gene encodes CDR1 SGHTA and CDR2 FQGTGA. V lost 0 bases to trimming and J lost 0 bases, with 12 bases between them. The CDR3 loop spans 17 amino acids. CDR3 sequence: CASSLTGGASSYNEQFF. CDR3 nucleotides: TGTGCCAGCAGCTTAACTGGAGGGGCAAGCTCCTACAATGAGCAGTTCTTC.

The J gene is TRBJ1-2, the V gene TRBV6-5; D is undetermined. Germline CDR1 and CDR2: MNHEY and SVGAGI. The CDR3 is 13 residues long. The V and J ends lost 0 bases and 2 bases respectively, with 4 bases between them. The CDR3 DNA follows: TGTGCCAGCAGTTACTCGGCGAACTATGGCTACACCTTC. Protein sequence: CASSYSANYGYTF.

The J gene is TRBJ2-1, the V gene TRBV10-3; 12 nucleotides match TRBD2. The CDR3 length is 15 residues. Germline CDR1 reads ENHRY; CDR2 reads SYGVKD. V dropped 6 bases and J dropped 9; count of bases not matched to a gene: 9. CDR3 region: CAISLAGGPTGEQFF. CDR3 nucleotides: TGTGCCATCAGCCTAGCGGGGGGGCCTACAGGTGAGCAGTTCTTC.

The V and J genes are TRBV9 and TRBJ1-2, with 11 bases fitting TRBD1. V was clipped by 4 bases and J by 2 bases; unmatched bases: 4. Per the germline V gene, CDR1 is SGDLS and CDR2 is YYNGEE. CDR3 length: 15 residues. DNA for the CDR3: TGTGCCAGCAGCCCCGGGACAGGGGGGAACTATGGCTACACCTTC. Encoded protein: CASSPGTGGNYGYTF. Full variable domain (remainder filled in from reference TRBV9 and TRBJ1-2): DSGVTQTPKHLITATGQRVTLRCSPRSGDLSVYWYQQSLDQGLQFLIQYYNGEERAKGNILERFSAQQFPDLHSELNLSSLELGDSALYFCASSPGTGGNYGYTFGSGTRLTVV.

The chain has TRBV4-1 and TRBJ2-5, with a weak D call TRBD2 (7 bases). The germline V gene has CDR1 MGHRA and CDR2 YSYEKL. CDR3 length: 16 residues. The V and J ends lost 1 base and 2 bases respectively, with 14 bases between them. The CDR3 nucleotides are TGCGCCAGCAGCCAAGGAGGGGGGGCGGGGCAAGAGACCCAGTACTTC. Translated: CASSQGGGAGQETQYF.

The chain is built from TRBV9 and TRBJ2-7; TRBD2 matches at 13 bases. J was trimmed by 0 bases and V by 3 bases; bases with no gene match: 6. The V gene's germline CDR1 is SGDLS and CDR2 YYNGEE. The CDR3 has 17 amino acids. The CDR3 here is CASSAGTSGTSSYEQYF. Written as DNA, the CDR3 is TGTGCCAGCAGCGCCGGGACTAGCGGGACGAGCTCCTACGAGCAGTACTTC.

Written as DNA, the CDR3 is TGTGCCAGCAGCTTAGCGCGGGACCGAGAAAACTATGGCTACACCTTC. Translating gives CASSLARDRENYGYTF. This rearrangement joins TRBV7-9 to TRBJ1-2, with D maybe TRBD1 (5 bases). With 0 bases removed from V and 2 bases from J, the gap between germline ends came to 13 bases. Germline values: CDR1 SEHNR, CDR2 FQNEAQ (reference sequence). The CDR3 has 16 residues.

This clone appeared a single time. The chain recombines TRBV14 with TRBJ2-3; D not certain. This CDR3 region has 16 residues. Germline V gene lookup returns CDR1 SGHDN and CDR2 FVKESK. The V end lost 4 bases, the J end lost 0 bases, and 14 bases lay between the germline ends. CDR3 sequence reads: CASSPLHGASTDTQYF. Written as DNA, the CDR3 is TGTGCCAGCAGCCCCCTTCATGGTGCTAGCACAGATACGCAGTATTTT.

This chain connects TRBV29-1 to TRBJ2-7, with TRBD1 matching 8 bases. The CDR3 is 15 residues long. Germline V CDR1 and CDR2: SQVTM, ANQGSEA. Trimming cost V 4 bases and J 0 bases; bases outside gene matches: 8. CDR3 DNA: TGCAGCGTTGGTACCTGGACAGGGAGCTCCTACGAGCAGTACTTC. Translated: CSVGTWTGSSYEQYF.

The rearrangement joins TRBV4-3 to TRBJ1-1, with D hard to call. This CDR3 is built from 13 residues. Trimming took off 0 bases at V and 1 base at J, with 3 bases between the two ends. Per germline, CDR1 LGHNA and CDR2 YSLEER. CDR3 DNA sequence: TGCGCCAGCAGCCAAGAAGCGAACACTGAAGCTTTCTTT. Protein sequence: CASSQEANTEAFF.

This clone was detected once. This rearrangement joins TRBV12-5 to TRBJ2-7, with a possible D match to TRBD1 (6 bases). The CDR3 contains 14 residues. Germline V gene data show CDR1 as LGHNT and CDR2 as FRNRAP. V lost 4 bases, J lost 2 bases, and 12 bases lay in between. CDR3 protein: CASGSPGHPYEQYF. CDR3 in DNA: TGTGCTAGTGGTTCACCGGGACACCCCTACGAGCAGTACTTC.

This clone has a single count. The chain uses TRBV27 and TRBJ1-5; the D gene is possibly TRBD1 (5 bases). This CDR3 comprises 14 residues. Germline lookup yields CDR1 MNHEY and CDR2 SMNVEV (reference sequence). V gave up 2 bases and J gave up 9 bases, with 14 bases separating them. The CDR3 here is CASSLVKGSWPQHF. CDR3 DNA: TGTGCCAGCAGTTTAGTGAAGGGGTCGTGGCCCCAGCATTTT.

The chain recombines TRBV5-5 with TRBJ2-1, with D unresolved. The germline V gene encodes CDR1 SGHKS and CDR2 YYEKEE (reference sequence). V dropped 0 bases and J dropped 10 bases, with 11 bases sitting between them. The CDR3 has 13 residues. This chain's CDR3 is CASSLEVHYEQFF. The CDR3 nucleotides are TGTGCCAGCAGCTTGGAAGTACATTACGAGCAGTTCTTC. The full variable domain, rest sourced from reference TRBV5-5 and TRBJ2-1, is DAGVTQSPTHLIKTRGQQVTLRCSPISGHKSVSWYQQVLGQGPQFIFQYYEKEERGRGNFPDRFSARQFPNYSSELNVNALLLGDSALYLCASSLEVHYEQFFGPGTRLTVL.

The chain carries TRBV18 and TRBJ2-2, with a weak D call TRBD1 (5 bases). CDR1 is KGHSH, CDR2 LQKENI, per germline. The CDR3 runs 13 residues. With 1 base removed from V and 7 bases from J, the gap between germline ends came to 7 bases. The CDR3 protein is CASSPLQGGELFF. The DNA for the CDR3 is TGTGCCAGCTCACCACTTCAGGGCGGGGAGCTGTTTTTT.

The rearrangement uses TRBV9 and TRBJ1-1; a weak D match, TRBD1 (5 bases). V was cut by 4 bases and J by 6 bases, with 22 bases left in between. Germline V CDR1 and CDR2: SGDLS, YYNGEE. The CDR3 extends over 16 amino acids. CDR3 nucleotide sequence: TGTGCCAGCAGCCCCCGACAGAGCGCCCTTTTAGCTGAAGCTTTCTTT. Residues: CASSPRQSALLAEAFF. Complete variable domain (other parts from reference TRBV9 and TRBJ1-1): DSGVTQTPKHLITATGQRVTLRCSPRSGDLSVYWYQQSLDQGLQFLIQYYNGEERAKGNILERFSAQQFPDLHSELNLSSLELGDSALYFCASSPRQSALLAEAFFGQGTRLTVV.

The CDR3 loop reads CASSFLRGGSTDTQYF. The CDR3 region has the DNA TGTGCCAGCAGTTTCTTACGGGGGGGGAGCACAGATACGCAGTATTTT. J is TRBJ2-3 and V is TRBV27, with 8 bases identical to TRBD2. J gave up 0 bases and V 3 bases, and 5 bases lay outside the gene matches. CDR3 length: 16 amino acids. Per the germline V gene, CDR1 is MNHEY and CDR2 is SMNVEV (reference sequence).

The V gene is TRBV9, the J gene TRBJ2-2; 10 nucleotides line up with TRBD1. Looked up from germline, CDR1 is SGDLS and CDR2 is YYNGEE. V trimming: 4 bases; J trimming: 3 bases; junction bases outside the gene matches: 12. This CDR3 has 18 amino acids. The CDR3 DNA is TGTGCCAGCAGCTCCAGGACCCGGGACAGGGGCTACACCGGGGAGCTGTTTTTT. Its translation is CASSSRTRDRGYTGELFF.

This chain joins TRBV2 and TRBJ2-4; D may be TRBD1 (6 bases). V was trimmed by 2 bases and J by 1 base, leaving 6 bases between them. Germline CDR1 and CDR2: SNHLY and FYNNEI. The CDR3 sequence is 14 residues long. CDR3 DNA: TGTGCCAGCAGTGAACAGGGGGCCAAAAACATTCAGTACTTC. Protein sequence: CASSEQGAKNIQYF.

The chain employs TRBV4-1 and TRBJ2-7; 7 bases are a match to TRBD1. Germline CDR1 reads MGHRA; CDR2 reads YSYEKL. CDR3 length: 14 amino acids. V shed 1 base and J 5 bases; nucleotides not matched to a gene: 5. CDR3 amino acids: CASSQVEGGNEQYF. DNA of the CDR3: TGCGCCAGCAGCCAAGTAGAAGGGGGCAACGAGCAGTACTTC.

This chain uses TRBV4-3 with TRBJ1-4; TRBD1 matches at 10 bases. Germline V CDR1 and CDR2: LGHNA, YSLEER. J lost 9 bases, V lost 4 bases, and 5 bases had no gene match. This CDR3 has 14 amino acids. The CDR3 spells CASSPGQGTQKLFF. The CDR3 coding sequence is TGCGCCAGCAGCCCGGGACAGGGGACCCAAAAACTGTTTTTT.

This rearrangement joins TRBV12-3 or TRBV12-4 to TRBJ2-3; D possibly corresponds to TRBD2 (6 bases). The V end lost 3 bases, the J end lost 14 bases, and 15 bases lay between the germline ends. The CDR3 length is 12 residues. The CDR3 coding sequence is TGTGCCAGCAGTTTGTGGGACTCAATTATGTATTTT. Encoded protein: CASSLWDSIMYF.

In DNA, the CDR3 is TGTGCCAGCAGTGTCAGGGGGCTTGCGACCCTCCACTTT. This sequence encodes CASSVRGLATLHF. The V gene is TRBV14, the J gene TRBJ1-6; 8 bases agree with TRBD1. The V segment lost 6 bases and the J segment 14 bases; nucleotides outside the gene matches: 9. CDR3 length: 13 residues. Germline values: CDR1 SGHDN, CDR2 FVKESK. The entire variable domain, with the rest obtained from reference TRBV14 and TRBJ1-6, is as follows: EAGVTQFPSHSVIEKGQTVTLRCDPISGHDNLYWYRRVMGKEIKFLLHFVKESKQDESGMPNNRFLAERTGGTYSTLKVQPAELEDSGVYFCASSVRGLATLHFGNGTRLTVT.

J is TRBJ1-6 and V is TRBV7-2; D is undetermined. The germline V gene has CDR1 SGHTA and CDR2 FQGNSA. Trimming took 0 bases from V and 7 from J, leaving 7 bases between them. CDR3 length equals 14 residues. The chain's CDR3 is CASSLAPLNSPLHF. The CDR3 DNA reads as TGTGCCAGCAGCTTAGCACCCCTAAATTCACCCCTCCACTTT.

The chain has TRBV19 and TRBJ1-1; D is ambiguous. The germline V gene has CDR1 LNHDA and CDR2 SQIVND (reference sequence). Trimming stripped 4 bases from V and 3 bases from J, with 9 bases between. The CDR3 contains 13 residues. CDR3 DNA: TGTGCCAGTAGTAACGTAGCCGACACTGAAGCTTTCTTT. As protein: CASSNVADTEAFF. The full variable domain, completed using reference TRBV19 and TRBJ1-1, is DGGITQSPKYLFRKEGQNVTLSCEQNLNHDAMYWYRQDPGQGLRLIYYSQIVNDFQKGDIAEGYSVSREKKESFPLTVTSAQKNPTAFYLCASSNVADTEAFFGQGTRLTVV.

This chain links TRBV4-3 with TRBJ1-5, with D unclear. CDR1 and CDR2 (germline): LGHNA, YSLEER. The CDR3 length is 13 residues. V was cut by 0 bases and J by 4 bases, with 4 bases left in between. The CDR3 protein is CASSQERNQPQHF. The CDR3 DNA follows: TGCGCCAGCAGCCAAGAAAGGAATCAGCCCCAGCATTTT.

The rearrangement joins TRBV3-1 (or the pseudogene TRBV3-2) to TRBJ1-2; D not certain. The V gene lost 1 base and the J gene lost 4 bases, with 16 bases spanning the gap. CDR1 is LGHDT and CDR2 is YNNKEL in the germline V gene (reference sequence). The CDR3 has 16 amino acids. The CDR3: CASSQVIGLETYGYTF. CDR3 in DNA: TGTGCCAGCAGCCAAGTAATAGGCCTGGAGACCTATGGCTACACCTTC.

The chain is built from TRBV6-5 and TRBJ1-2; weak D call: TRBD1 (6 bases). This CDR3 comprises 16 residues. V was trimmed by 0 bases and J by 5 bases, leaving 16 bases between them. The germline V gene encodes CDR1 MNHEY and CDR2 SVGAGI. The CDR3 nucleotides read TGTGCCAGCAGTTACTCTGGGCAGGGGCAGGTATATGGCTACACCTTC. Its protein is CASSYSGQGQVYGYTF.

J is TRBJ1-2 and V is TRBV28; a weak D match, TRBD1 (5 bases). CDR1 and CDR2 (germline): MDHEN, SYDVKM. The CDR3 sequence is 12 residues long. The V and J ends lost 8 bases and 6 bases respectively, with 13 bases between them. The CDR3 nucleotides read TGTGCCAGCGGGCGGGGCCCAGATGGCTACACCTTC. Its protein product is CASGRGPDGYTF.

The chain links TRBV6-5 to TRBJ1-6; D possibly corresponds to TRBD1 (6 bases). This CDR3 has 13 amino acids. V dropped 7 bases and J dropped 10 bases, with 14 bases sitting between them. Germline CDR1 MNHEY, CDR2 SVGAGI. The CDR3 reads CASTISQGSPLHF. Here the CDR3 DNA reads TGTGCCAGCACCATCTCCCAGGGGTCACCCCTCCACTTT.

This clone has just one count. J is TRBJ1-2 and V is TRBV2, with 7 bases fitting TRBD1. The CDR3 has 14 residues. J lost 1 base, V lost 5 bases, and 4 bases had no gene match. Germline CDR1 SNHLY, CDR2 FYNNEI. The CDR3 loop reads CASSFRDSNYGYTF. In DNA form, the CDR3 reads TGTGCCAGCAGTTTCCGGGACAGTAACTATGGCTACACCTTC.

The chain recombines TRBV20-1 with TRBJ2-7, with 7 bases identical to TRBD1. The germline V gene encodes CDR1 DFQATT and CDR2 SNEGSKA (reference sequence). CDR3 size: 14 residues. Losses at the gene ends were 3 bases for V and 6 bases for J; bases not matched to a gene: 11. The CDR3 loop reads CSASRSGGTGEQYF. The CDR3 DNA follows: TGCAGTGCTAGTCGGTCAGGGGGTACCGGCGAGCAGTACTTC.